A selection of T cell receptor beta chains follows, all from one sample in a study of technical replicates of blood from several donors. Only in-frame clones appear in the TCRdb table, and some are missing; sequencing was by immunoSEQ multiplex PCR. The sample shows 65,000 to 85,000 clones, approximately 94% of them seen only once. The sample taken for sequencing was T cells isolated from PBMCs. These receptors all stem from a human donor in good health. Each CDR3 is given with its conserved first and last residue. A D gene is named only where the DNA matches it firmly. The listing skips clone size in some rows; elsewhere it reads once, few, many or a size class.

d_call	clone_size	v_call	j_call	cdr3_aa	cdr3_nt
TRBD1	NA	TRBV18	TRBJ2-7	CASSPRTGPSYEQYF	TGTGCCAGCTCACCTCGGACAGGGCCATCCTACGAGCAGTACTTC
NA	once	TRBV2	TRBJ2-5	CASSGEEETETQYF	TGTGCCAGCAGTGGTGAGGAGGAAACGGAGACCCAGTACTTC
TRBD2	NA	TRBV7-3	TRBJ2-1	CASSPTNRTSGSQSYNEQFF	TGTGCCAGCAGCCCGACTAACCGGACTAGCGGGAGCCAGTCCTACAATGAGCAGTTCTTC
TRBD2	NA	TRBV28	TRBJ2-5	CASSLVITSVETQYF	TGTGCCAGCAGTTTGGTGATAACTAGCGTAGAGACCCAGTACTTC
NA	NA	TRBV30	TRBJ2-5	CAWRREVQETQYF	TGTGCCTGGAGGCGAGAAGTTCAAGAGACCCAGTACTTC
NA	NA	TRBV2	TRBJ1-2	CASSETAAGGYTF	TGTGCCAGCAGTGAAACCGCTGCCGGGGGGTACACCTTC
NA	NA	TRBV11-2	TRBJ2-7	CASSYFDSYEQYF	TGTGCCAGCAGTTACTTCGACTCCTACGAGCAGTACTTC
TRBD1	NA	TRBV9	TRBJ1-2	CASSVQTGPNYGYTF	TGTGCCAGCAGCGTTCAGACAGGGCCGAACTATGGCTACACCTTC
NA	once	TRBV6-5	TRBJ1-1	CASSYSIYSSEAFF	TGTGCCAGCAGTTACTCGATTTATAGTTCCGAAGCTTTCTTT
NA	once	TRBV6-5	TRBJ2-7	CASGRVREQYF	TGTGCCAGCGGGCGGGTTCGGGAGCAGTACTTC
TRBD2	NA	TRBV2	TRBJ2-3	CASSGLAGGTDTQYF	TGTGCCAGCAGTGGACTAGCGGGAGGCACAGATACGCAGTATTTT
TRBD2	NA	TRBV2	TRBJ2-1	CASSEGLAATGNEQFF	TGTGCCAGCAGTGAAGGCCTAGCGGCCACCGGGAATGAGCAGTTCTTC
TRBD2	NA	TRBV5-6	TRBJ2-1	CASSLAIRLAGYNEQFF	TGTGCCAGCAGCTTGGCCATTAGACTAGCGGGGTACAATGAGCAGTTCTTC
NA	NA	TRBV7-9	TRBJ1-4	CASSSPTATGFNEKLFF	TGTGCCAGCAGCTCGCCAACTGCAACAGGATTTAATGAAAAACTGTTTTTT
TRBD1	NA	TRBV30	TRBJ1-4	CAWSVRGTVKLFF	TGTGCCTGGAGTGTACGAGGGACAGTAAAACTGTTTTTT
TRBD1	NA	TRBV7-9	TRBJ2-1	CASSSRRQGVNEQFF	TGTGCCAGCAGCTCACGACGACAGGGAGTAAATGAGCAGTTCTTC
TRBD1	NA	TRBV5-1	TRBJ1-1	CASSFDRGNTMNTEAFF	TGCGCCAGCAGCTTCGACAGGGGTAACACCATGAACACTGAAGCTTTCTTT
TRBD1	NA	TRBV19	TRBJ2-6	CASSWTGWFSGANVLTF	TGTGCCAGTAGCTGGACAGGGTGGTTCTCTGGGGCCAACGTCCTGACTTTC
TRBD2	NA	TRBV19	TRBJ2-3	CASSIEREITDTQYF	TGTGCCAGTAGTATTGAGCGGGAGATCACAGATACGCAGTATTTT
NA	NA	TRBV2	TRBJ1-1	CASSGLRAFF	TGTGCCAGCAGTGGTCTTCGAGCTTTCTTT
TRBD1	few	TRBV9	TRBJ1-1	CASSPEQGRRTEAFF	TGTGCCAGCAGCCCAGAACAGGGGAGGAGGACTGAAGCTTTCTTT
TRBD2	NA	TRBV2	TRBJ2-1	CARGEGDNEQFF	TGTGCCAGGGGGGAGGGCGACAATGAGCAGTTCTTC
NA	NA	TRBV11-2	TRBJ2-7	CASSSPREAYEQYF	TGTGCCAGCAGCTCCCCCCGGGAAGCTTACGAGCAGTACTTC
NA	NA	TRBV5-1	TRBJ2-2	CASSPHRVYTGELFF	TGCGCCAGCAGCCCCCACCGGGTCTACACCGGGGAGCTGTTTTTT
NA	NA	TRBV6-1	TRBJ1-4	CASRKWGVNDEKLFF	TGTGCCAGCAGAAAGTGGGGGGTAAACGATGAAAAACTGTTTTTT
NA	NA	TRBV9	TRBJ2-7	CASSVGSVNPYEQYF	TGTGCCAGCAGCGTAGGCTCAGTAAACCCCTACGAGCAGTACTTC
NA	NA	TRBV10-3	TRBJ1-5	CAISERGLEPQHF	TGTGCCATCAGTGAGAGGGGGTTGGAGCCCCAGCATTTT
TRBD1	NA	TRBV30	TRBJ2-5	CAWGLTGQGMETQYF	TGTGCCTGGGGGTTGACGGGACAGGGGATGGAGACCCAGTACTTC
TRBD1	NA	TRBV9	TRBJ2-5	CASSVSGGQETQYF	TGTGCCAGCAGCGTATCAGGGGGCCAAGAGACCCAGTACTTC
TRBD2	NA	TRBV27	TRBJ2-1	CASRLAGGSSEQFF	TGTGCCAGCCGACTAGCGGGAGGGAGCAGTGAGCAGTTCTTC
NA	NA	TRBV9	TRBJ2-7	CASSVGGEGYEQYF	TGTGCCAGCAGCGTAGGAGGAGAAGGCTACGAGCAGTACTTC
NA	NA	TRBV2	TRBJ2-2	CASSDGENTGELFF	TGTGCCAGCAGTGACGGAGAGAACACCGGGGAGCTGTTTTTT
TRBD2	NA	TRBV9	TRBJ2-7	CASSVGREVYEQYF	TGTGCCAGCAGCGTAGGTCGGGAGGTCTACGAGCAGTACTTC
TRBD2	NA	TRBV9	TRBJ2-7	CASSVDTSGRLEQYF	TGTGCCAGCAGCGTAGATACTAGCGGGAGACTCGAGCAGTACTTC
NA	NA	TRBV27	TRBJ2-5	CASSLSAGPGTQYF	TGTGCCAGCAGTCTATCGGCGGGGCCGGGGACCCAGTACTTC
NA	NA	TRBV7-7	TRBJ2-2	CASRLDSNTGELFF	TGTGCTAGCAGACTAGATTCGAACACCGGGGAGCTGTTTTTT
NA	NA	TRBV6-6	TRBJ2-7	CASSYSEPHDSYEQYF	TGTGCCAGCAGTTACTCTGAGCCTCACGACTCCTACGAGCAGTACTTC
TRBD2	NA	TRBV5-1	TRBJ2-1	CASSLLAGSSYNEQFF	TGCGCCAGCAGCTTGCTAGCGGGTAGCTCCTACAATGAGCAGTTCTTC
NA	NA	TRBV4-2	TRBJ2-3	CASSQDVAGTDTQYF	TGTGCCAGCAGCCAAGATGTAGCGGGCACAGATACGCAGTATTTT
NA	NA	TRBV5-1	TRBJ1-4	CASSLDGGEEKLFF	TGCGCCAGCAGCTTGGATGGAGGGGAAGAAAAACTGTTTTTT
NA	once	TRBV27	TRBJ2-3	CASSLMRQPTDTQYF	TGTGCCAGCAGTTTGATGAGACAGCCCACAGATACGCAGTATTTT
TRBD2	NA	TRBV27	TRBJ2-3	CASSLGAGETDTQYF	TGTGCCAGCAGTTTAGGAGCGGGAGAAACAGATACGCAGTATTTT
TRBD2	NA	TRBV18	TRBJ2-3	CASSPYSSSGSTDTQYF	TGTGCCAGCTCACCGTACTCCTCTAGCGGGTCCACAGATACGCAGTATTTT
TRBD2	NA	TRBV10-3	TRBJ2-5	CAISEPSGQETQYF	TGTGCCATCAGTGAGCCTAGCGGACAAGAGACCCAGTACTTC
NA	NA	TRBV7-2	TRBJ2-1	CASSPFNEQFF	TGTGCCAGCAGCCCATTCAATGAGCAGTTCTTC
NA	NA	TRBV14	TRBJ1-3	CASSQDPSSGNTIYF	TGTGCCAGCAGCCAAGATCCATCCTCTGGAAACACCATATATTTT
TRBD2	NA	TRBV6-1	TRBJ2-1	CASSLAGGWNEQFF	TGTGCCAGCAGTTTAGCGGGAGGGTGGAATGAGCAGTTCTTC
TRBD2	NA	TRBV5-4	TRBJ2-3	CASSLALAGLLF	TGTGCCAGCAGCTTGGCCCTGGCGGGACTACTTTTT
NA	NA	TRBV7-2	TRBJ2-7	CASTLKGNSYEQYF	TGTGCCAGCACCCTAAAGGGGAACTCCTACGAGCAGTACTTC
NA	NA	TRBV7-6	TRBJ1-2	CASSSQPTGHYGYTF	TGTGCCAGCAGTTCACAACCAACAGGACACTATGGCTACACCTTC
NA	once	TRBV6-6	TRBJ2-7	CASSPTGYLYEQYF	TGTGCCAGCAGTCCCACAGGTTATCTGTACGAGCAGTACTTC
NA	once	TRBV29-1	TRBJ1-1	CSVEGMTVDGNTEAFF	TGCAGCGTTGAAGGAATGACAGTGGATGGGAACACTGAAGCTTTCTTT
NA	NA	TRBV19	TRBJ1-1	CASSIGGNTEAFF	TGTGCCAGTAGTATAGGAGGGAACACTGAAGCTTTCTTT
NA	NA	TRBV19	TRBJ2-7	CASSIWAGNYEQYF	TGTGCCAGTAGTATTTGGGCGGGGAATTACGAGCAGTACTTC
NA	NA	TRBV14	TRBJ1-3	CASSHQLGARSGNTIYF	TGTGCCAGCAGCCACCAATTGGGGGCACGCTCTGGAAACACCATATATTTT